The 27 T cell receptor beta chains listed next were all sequenced from one sample in a study of shared clonotypes between healthy human individuals. Some clones are missing from TCRdb's copy, which holds only in-frame ones; the method was immunoSEQ multiplex PCR. The table lists hundreds of thousands of clones, 70% to 80% of them singletons. Sequenced material: PBMCs. The receptors derive from a woman in her forties in good health. Some clones in this sample may be carry-over from other donors' samples.

The V call is TRBV10-2, the J call TRBJ1-2; D call uncertain. V lost 3 bases, J lost 3 bases, and 5 bases lay in between. Germline CDR1 WSHSY, CDR2 SAAADI. The CDR3 has 12 residues. CDR3 in DNA: TGCGCCAGCAGTGAATTTGACTATGGCTACACCTTC. Amino acid sequence: CASSEFDYGYTF.

The chain couples TRBV2 to TRBJ2-7; the D gene is possibly TRBD1 (6 bases). The V gene's germline CDR1 is SNHLY and CDR2 FYNNEI. This CDR3 region has 13 residues. The V end lost 10 bases, the J end lost 5 bases, and 18 bases lay between the germline ends. DNA for the CDR3: TGTGCCACCCAGGGGACCAGGATCGACGAGCAGTACTTC. Translation: CATQGTRIDEQYF.

The chain employs TRBV27 and TRBJ1-2; a possible D gene is TRBD1 (5 bases). The V end lost 5 bases, the J end lost 8 bases, and 18 bases lay between the germline ends. The germline V gene has CDR1 MNHEY and CDR2 SMNVEV (reference sequence). The length of the CDR3 is 14 residues. The CDR3 coding sequence is TGTGCCAGCAGTACAGGCGGCCTTGGCGAGGGCTACACCTTC. Amino acid sequence: CASSTGGLGEGYTF.

V is TRBV7-2 and J is TRBJ2-5; D is unclear. This CDR3 comprises 15 residues. The V end lost 2 bases, the J end lost 1 base, and 11 bases lay between the germline ends. The germline V gene has CDR1 SGHTA and CDR2 FQGNSA. Written as DNA, the CDR3 is TGTGCCAGCAGCTTACTGGGCAGTTCCCAAGAGACCCAGTACTTC. It translates to CASSLLGSSQETQYF.

V and J are TRBV11-2 and TRBJ1-1; D is perhaps TRBD1 (6 bases). The CDR3 has 14 amino acids. CDR1 is SGHAT, CDR2 FQNNGV, per germline. Trimming took off 0 bases at V and 1 base at J, with 6 bases between the two ends. CDR3 bases: TGTGCCAGCAGCTTAGAACAGGGGAACACTGAAGCTTTCTTT. As protein: CASSLEQGNTEAFF.

This clone was counted once. The chain carries TRBV5-1 and TRBJ2-1; D is ambiguous. V was shortened by 0 bases and J by 6 bases, with 10 bases between the two germline ends. Germline V gives CDR1 SGHRS, CDR2 YFSETQ. The CDR3 loop spans 14 amino acids. CDR3 bases: TGCGCCAGCAGCTTGGACCCCGCTGGCAATGAGCAGTTCTTC. Amino acids: CASSLDPAGNEQFF.

This chain joins TRBV5-1 and TRBJ2-1; D possibly uses TRBD1 or TRBD2 (6 bases each). Germline CDR1 and CDR2: SGHRS and YFSETQ. The CDR3 totals 17 residues. The V end was cut by 0 bases, the J end by 1 base, with 14 bases between. The CDR3 region is CASSLGAGAGSYNEQFF. The DNA of the CDR3 is TGCGCCAGCAGCTTGGGGGCAGGGGCGGGATCCTACAATGAGCAGTTCTTC.

In this sample, this clone turned up a few times. This chain connects TRBV18 to TRBJ2-4; D assignment may be TRBD1 or TRBD2 (5 bases each). There are 14 residues in the CDR3. Germline V CDR1 and CDR2: KGHSH, LQKENI. The germline V and J ends were trimmed by 3 bases and 4 bases, with 10 bases remaining between them. The CDR3 reads CASSPRDEKNIQYF. In DNA, the CDR3 is TGTGCCAGCTCACCTCGGGACGAAAAAAACATTCAGTACTTC.

The sample holds many counts of this clone. The chain combines TRBV4-2 with TRBJ2-3; 7 bases fit TRBD2. This CDR3 spans 17 amino acids. V lost 1 base and J lost 4; bases outside the gene matches: 11. The V gene's germline CDR1 is LGHNA and CDR2 YNFKEQ. The CDR3 loop reads CASSQATSSGVADTQYF. The CDR3 nucleotides are TGTGCCAGCAGCCAAGCGACTAGCTCGGGAGTGGCAGATACGCAGTATTTT.

Comments on this clone: A read error is likely here: a far larger clone is one base away. A read error is likely, as this CDR3 ends without the conserved phenylalanine or tryptophan. The rearrangement uses TRBV9 and TRBJ1-2, with D perhaps TRBD1 (5 bases). The germline V and J ends were trimmed by 4 bases and 10 bases, with 20 bases remaining between them. Germline lookup yields CDR1 SGDLS and CDR2 YYNGEE. There are 14 residues in the CDR3. CDR3 in DNA: TGTGCCAGCAGCCCATCTGGGCCAGGGATTGACTACACCCTC. It is translated as CASSPSGPGIDYTL.

The CDR3 loop reads CASSHDRAYEQYF. The CDR3 bases are TGTGCCAGCAGCCATGACAGGGCCTACGAGCAGTACTTC. The chain links TRBV4-2 to TRBJ2-7; 7 bases are shared with TRBD1. Germline trimming cut 3 bases from V and 2 bases from J; bases unmatched to any gene: 1. The germline CDR1 and CDR2 sequences are LGHNA and YNFKEQ. CDR3 length equals 13 residues.

J is TRBJ2-7 and V is TRBV2, with 8 positions matching TRBD1. Germline V lookup: CDR1 SNHLY, CDR2 FYNNEI. The CDR3 contains 15 residues. V gave up 2 bases and J gave up 1 base; unmatched junction bases: 4. This CDR3 reads CASSESQGVSYEQYF. CDR3 DNA sequence: TGTGCCAGCAGTGAATCACAGGGGGTATCCTACGAGCAGTACTTC. Together with reference TRBV2 and TRBJ2-7, the CDR3 gives the full variable domain: EPEVTQTPSHQVTQMGQEVILRCVPISNHLYFYWYRQILGQKVEFLVSFYNNEISEKSEIFDDQFSVERPDGSNFTLKIRSTKLEDSAMYFCASSESQGVSYEQYFGPGTRLTVT.

In DNA, the CDR3 is TGTGCCAGCAGCCCGGGACAGGGTTTTGAAAAACTGTTTTTT. Translating it yields CASSPGQGFEKLFF. The chain links TRBV7-9 to TRBJ1-4; TRBD1 matches 9 bases. The CDR3 covers 14 residues. V gave up 5 bases and J gave up 7 bases; unmatched junction bases: 5. Germline lookup yields CDR1 SEHNR and CDR2 FQNEAQ (reference sequence).

The chain links TRBV7-2 to TRBJ2-7; D may be TRBD1 (6 bases). V lost 2 bases and J 3 bases, leaving 8 bases between the germline ends. The CDR3 consists of 13 residues. Germline CDR1 reads SGHTA; CDR2 reads FQGNSA. The DNA of the CDR3 is TGTGCCAGCAGCTTATCAGGGGACTACGAGCAGTACTTC. Its protein product is CASSLSGDYEQYF.

The V and J genes are TRBV2 and TRBJ2-7; a possible D gene is TRBD1 (6 bases). The germline V gene encodes CDR1 SNHLY and CDR2 FYNNEI. CDR3 length equals 14 residues. Deletions cut 3 bases from V and 6 bases from J, with 15 bases between. The CDR3 coding sequence is TGTGCCAGCAGTGAGGGTAGGGGGTCAAGCGAGCAGTACTTC. It yields the protein CASSEGRGSSEQYF.

For this clone: This may come from a read error, since a much larger clone is one base off. Other DNA variants within this sample encode the same CDR3. CDR3 bases: TGTGCCAGCAGTATAGGACTAGCGGGAAAAGAGACCCAGTACTTC. Its translation is CASSIGLAGKETQYF. V and J are TRBV19 and TRBJ2-5; 12 nucleotides align to TRBD2. The germline gives CDR1 LNHDA, CDR2 SQIVND (reference sequence). CDR3 length equals 15 residues.

This clone was observed a few times. The genes are TRBV19 and TRBJ2-1; the D gene is possibly TRBD1 (6 bases). Trimming cost V 3 bases and J 8 bases, with 11 bases left between them. CDR1 is LNHDA and CDR2 is SQIVND in the germline V gene (reference sequence). The CDR3 totals 13 residues. The CDR3 spells CASSIWGQYEQFF. The CDR3 bases are TGTGCCAGTAGTATTTGGGGGCAGTATGAGCAGTTCTTC. Full variable domain (remainder filled in from reference TRBV19 and TRBJ2-1): DGGITQSPKYLFRKEGQNVTLSCEQNLNHDAMYWYRQDPGQGLRLIYYSQIVNDFQKGDIAEGYSVSREKKESFPLTVTSAQKNPTAFYLCASSIWGQYEQFFGPGTRLTVL.

The genes are TRBV15 and TRBJ1-1; 7 bases fit TRBD1. Losses at the gene ends were 5 bases for V and 9 bases for J; bases not matched to a gene: 9. In germline, CDR1 is LNHNV, CDR2 YYDKDF (reference sequence). The CDR3 sequence is 13 residues long. The CDR3 here is CATSQETGIQAFF. CDR3 nucleotide sequence: TGTGCCACCAGCCAAGAGACAGGGATACAAGCTTTCTTT.

A single count supports this clone. The chain links TRBV7-2 to TRBJ2-5; no reliable D call. Trimming removed 5 bases at V and 2 bases at J, with 15 bases between. This CDR3 has 15 residues. Germline lookup yields CDR1 SGHTA and CDR2 FQGNSA. This CDR3 reads CASSPRRSLQETQYF. In DNA, the CDR3 is TGTGCCAGCAGCCCCCGACGAAGCCTACAAGAGACCCAGTACTTC.

The rearrangement uses TRBV7-2 and TRBJ2-7, with 9 bases lining up with TRBD1. Germline trimming cut 5 bases from V and 1 base from J; bases unmatched to any gene: 6. The germline V gene encodes CDR1 SGHTA and CDR2 FQGNSA. The CDR3 is 15 residues long. CDR3 DNA: TGTGCCAGCAGCCCGGGACAGGGACTTTCCTACGAGCAGTACTTC. This sequence encodes CASSPGQGLSYEQYF.

This clone is a singleton in its sample. J is TRBJ1-5 and V is TRBV5-1; D might be TRBD1 (5 bases). The length of the CDR3 is 17 residues. CDR1 and CDR2 (germline): SGHRS, YFSETQ. The ends were cut back, 0 bases at V and 0 bases at J, with 13 bases in the middle. The CDR3 loop is CASSLGTGGNSNQPQHF. The DNA for the CDR3 is TGCGCCAGCAGCTTGGGTACGGGGGGGAATAGCAATCAGCCCCAGCATTTT.

This chain uses TRBV19 with TRBJ2-1; either TRBD1 or TRBD2 may supply D (6 bases each). Looked up from germline, CDR1 is LNHDA and CDR2 is SQIVND (reference sequence). Trimming took off 3 bases at V and 9 bases at J, with 12 bases between the two ends. This CDR3 is 13 amino acids long. The CDR3 sequence: CASSILGGGEQFF. DNA for the CDR3: TGTGCCAGTAGTATCCTCGGAGGGGGTGAGCAGTTCTTC.

Written as DNA, the CDR3 is TGTGCCACCAGCAGCCAGACAGGGATTAATGAAAAACTGTTTTTT. It encodes CATSSQTGINEKLFF. The gene calls are TRBV15 and TRBJ1-4, with 7 bases identical to TRBD1. The germline V gene has CDR1 LNHNV and CDR2 YYDKDF (reference sequence). Trimming at V came to 3 bases and at J to 4 bases, leaving 5 bases not matched to a gene. The CDR3 covers 15 residues.

In this sample, this clone turned up once. The chain couples TRBV7-9 to TRBJ1-5; maybe TRBD1 (5 bases). Trimming shortened V by 8 bases and J by 2 bases, and 10 bases separated the two germline ends. Germline CDR1 SEHNR, CDR2 FQNEAQ (reference sequence). The CDR3 consists of 13 residues. CDR3 DNA sequence: TGTGCCAGCCGGGGGGGTGGCAATCAGCCCCAGCATTTT. Amino acid sequence: CASRGGGNQPQHF.

This chain connects TRBV20-1 to TRBJ2-3; D gene ambiguous. The germline V gene has CDR1 DFQATT and CDR2 SNEGSKA (reference sequence). There are 11 residues in the CDR3. V was shortened by 5 bases and J by 5 bases, with 8 bases between the two germline ends. CDR3 DNA sequence: TGCAGTGCTGGATTGGGAGATACGCAGTATTTT. As protein: CSAGLGDTQYF.

The chain links TRBV2 to TRBJ2-5; 8 bases agree with TRBD1. The end of the DNA fits TRBJ2-7 better, so the J call may be wrong. The CDR3 has 14 residues. CDR1 is SNHLY, CDR2 FYNNEI, per germline. This chain's CDR3 is CASRSGTGTYEQYF. In DNA form, the CDR3 reads TGTGCCAGCAGATCCGGGACAGGAACCTACGAGCAGTACTTC.

The gene calls are TRBV27 and TRBJ2-1; D unclear. Germline loops: CDR1 MNHEY, CDR2 SMNVEV (reference sequence). The V end lost 4 bases, the J end lost 6 bases, and 19 bases lay between the germline ends. This CDR3 contains 16 residues. For the CDR3, the DNA is TGTGCCAGCAGTTCCCCATCGGGCAGGTTCTCCAATGAGCAGTTCTTC. It specifies CASSSPSGRFSNEQFF.